Here is one T cell receptor beta chain with its context. Its antigen is unidentified. This entry belongs to a study of shared clonotypes between healthy human individuals. The authors distributed each subset's genomic DNA evenly over several immunoSEQ plates. Replicate PCRs were loaded with roughly 300 ng DNA from unsorted PBMC, about 29,000 T cell genomes. Here immunoSEQ multiplex PCR was the method, and the copy in TCRdb shows in-frame clones only, minus some. The table includes 470,000 or so clones, 81% detected once. The length of the CDR3 is 15 residues. With 5 bases removed from V and 0 bases from J, the gap between germline ends came to 10 bases. Germline values: CDR1 SGHTA, CDR2 FQGNSA. Study-wide points: Only blood underwent sampling, and tissue repertoires likely differ.

V is TRBV7-2 and J is TRBJ1-4; maybe TRBD1 (5 bases). The sequencing sample was made of PBMCs. The TCR comes from a woman aged 40 to 55 in good health. Some clones in this sample may be carry-over from other donors' samples. CDR3 sequence (DNA): TGTGCCAGCAGCGCAGACAGTTCAACTAATGAAAAACTGTTTTTT. This gives the protein CASSADSSTNEKLFF.